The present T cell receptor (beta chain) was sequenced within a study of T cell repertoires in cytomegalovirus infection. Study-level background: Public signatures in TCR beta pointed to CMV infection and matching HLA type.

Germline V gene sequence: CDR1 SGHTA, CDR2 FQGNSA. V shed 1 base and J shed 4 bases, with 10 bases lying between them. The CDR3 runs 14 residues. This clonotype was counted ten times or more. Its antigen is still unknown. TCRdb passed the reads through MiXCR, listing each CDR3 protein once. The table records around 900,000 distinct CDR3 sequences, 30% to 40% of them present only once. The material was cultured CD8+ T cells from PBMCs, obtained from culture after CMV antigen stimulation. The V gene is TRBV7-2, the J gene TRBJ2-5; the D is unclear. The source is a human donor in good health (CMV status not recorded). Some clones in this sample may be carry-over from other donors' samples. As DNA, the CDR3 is TGTGCCAGCAGCTTAGACAGTCGTTTAGAGACCCAGTACTTC. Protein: CASSLDSRLETQYF.